These 17 T cell receptor beta chains were sequenced from one sample in a study of graft-versus-host responses after intestinal transplantation. Using immunoSEQ multiplex PCR, the repertoire was profiled, and TCRdb retains in-frame clones only, with some absent. The sample has some 87,000 clones, over 85% seen once. These receptors' targets are unknown. The source material was unstimulated CD4+ T cells sorted from spleen or lymph node cells, sampled before intestinal transplant. These TCRs come from a human donor who received an intestinal transplant.

For this clone: This sample also contains other DNA sequences that code for the same CDR3. V usage is TRBV7-8 and J usage is TRBJ1-1, with a weak D call TRBD1 (6 bases). Germline V CDR1 and CDR2: SGHVS, FQNEAQ. This CDR3 is built from 16 residues. Trimming pared 5 bases from V and 8 bases from J, leaving 24 bases between. The CDR3 DNA reads as TGTGCCAGCAGCGACTTTGTTCAGGGGATCATGCCCGAAGCTTTCTTT. Encoded protein: CASSDFVQGIMPEAFF. The whole variable domain, remainder taken from reference TRBV7-8 and TRBJ1-1, is GAGVSQSPRYKVAKRGQDVALRCDPISGHVSLFWYQQALGQGPEFLTYFQNEAQLDKSGLPSDRFFAERPEGSVSTLKIQRTQQEDSAVYLCASSDFVQGIMPEAFFGQGTRLTVV.

V usage is TRBV28 and J usage is TRBJ2-7; 11 positions match TRBD1. The CDR3 runs 16 residues. The ends lost 7 bases at V and 3 bases at J; junction bases unmatched: 11. Germline CDR1 reads MDHEN; CDR2 reads SYDVKM. The CDR3 sequence is CASILSSGQGVYEQYF. For the CDR3, the DNA is TGTGCCAGCATCTTGAGTTCGGGACAGGGGGTCTACGAGCAGTACTTC.

The rearrangement uses TRBV5-6 and TRBJ2-3; the D is unclear. This CDR3 comprises 11 residues. Per the germline V gene, CDR1 is SGHDT and CDR2 is YYEEEE. V was clipped by 0 bases and J by 7 bases, with 3 bases between them. The CDR3 sequence is CASSLAYTQYF. CDR3 DNA sequence: TGTGCCAGCAGCTTGGCTTATACGCAGTATTTT.

The V and J genes are TRBV7-9 and TRBJ2-3; 14 bases line up with TRBD2. V gave up 0 bases and J gave up 4 bases; unmatched junction bases: 3. CDR3 length equals 17 residues. CDR1 and CDR2 from the germline V gene are SEHNR and FQNEAQ (reference sequence). CDR3 sequence: CASSLALTSGRADTQYF. CDR3 nucleotide sequence: TGTGCCAGCAGCTTAGCGTTGACTAGCGGGAGGGCAGATACGCAGTATTTT.

V is TRBV5-1 and J is TRBJ2-7; 10 bases agree with TRBD1. The germline gives CDR1 SGHRS, CDR2 YFSETQ. Trimming cost V 3 bases and J 2 bases; bases outside gene matches: 5. The CDR3 loop spans 15 amino acids. The CDR3 is CASSSGTGVPYEQYF. The CDR3 DNA reads TGCGCCAGCAGCTCCGGGACAGGGGTCCCCTACGAGCAGTACTTC. The full variable domain, in which reference TRBV5-1 and TRBJ2-7 provide the parts outside the CDR3, is KAGVTQTPRYLIKTRGQQVTLSCSPISGHRSVSWYQQTPGQGLQFLFEYFSETQRNKGNFPGRFSGRQFSNSRSEMNVSTLELGDSALYLCASSSGTGVPYEQYFGPGTRLTVT.

The chain recombines TRBV30 with TRBJ2-2; 10 positions agree with TRBD2. With V trimmed by 3 bases and J by 7 bases, 8 bases remained unmatched. There are 15 residues in the CDR3. Germline values: CDR1 GTSNPN, CDR2 SVGIG (reference sequence). The CDR3 reads CAWSPSGRAFGELFF. CDR3 DNA: TGTGCCTGGAGCCCCAGCGGGAGGGCCTTCGGGGAGCTGTTTTTT.

This rearrangement joins TRBV29-1 to TRBJ2-1; D gene uncertain. This CDR3 has 15 residues. V lost 4 bases to trimming and J lost 8 bases, with 21 bases between them. Germline values: CDR1 SQVTM, CDR2 ANQGSEA. The CDR3 loop is CSVASPRLTFDEQFF. CDR3 coding DNA: TGCAGCGTTGCGTCCCCCCGACTCACATTCGATGAGCAGTTCTTC.

V gene TRBV30 combines with J gene TRBJ2-7; D is unclear. Germline CDR1 GTSNPN, CDR2 SVGIG (reference sequence). This CDR3 has 12 amino acids. V dropped 3 bases and J dropped 6 bases, with 12 bases sitting between them. The CDR3 DNA reads as TGTGCCTGGAGCATGACTTGGGGCGAGCAGTACTTC. Protein product: CAWSMTWGEQYF.

This clone was seen a handful of times. The chain uses TRBV6-1 and TRBJ1-5; D may be TRBD1 (5 bases). Germline lookup yields CDR1 MNHNS and CDR2 SASEGT. This CDR3 region has 14 residues. Trimming pared 4 bases from V and 4 bases from J, leaving 11 bases between. The CDR3: CASSGQPNNQPQHF. The CDR3 nucleotides read TGTGCCAGCAGTGGACAGCCTAATAATCAGCCCCAGCATTTT.

This chain links TRBV6-5 with TRBJ2-7; 13 nucleotides agree with TRBD2. The CDR3 spans 15 residues. After removal of 0 bases from V and 9 bases from J, the junction contained 5 bases not matched to a gene. CDR1 is MNHEY and CDR2 is SVGAGI in the germline V gene. The CDR3 DNA reads TGTGCCAGCAGTTACTCGGCACTAGCGGGAGGGCGGCAGTACTTC. It encodes CASSYSALAGGRQYF.

This rearrangement joins TRBV6-5 to TRBJ1-3, with D tentatively TRBD1 (5 bases). The CDR3 consists of 15 residues. Trimming removed 7 bases at V and 3 bases at J, with 16 bases between. Germline values: CDR1 MNHEY, CDR2 SVGAGI. The CDR3 coding sequence is TGTGCCAGCACCCGGGGGGGGAAATATGGAAACACCATATATTTT. It encodes CASTRGGKYGNTIYF.

The rearrangement links TRBV5-1 to TRBJ2-3, with TRBD1 matching 8 bases. After removal of 0 bases from V and 4 bases from J, the junction contained 4 bases not matched to a gene. This CDR3 spans 15 amino acids. Germline-derived CDR1 and CDR2 are SGHRS and YFSETQ. This CDR3 reads CASSLDRGSPDTQYF. The CDR3 DNA reads TGCGCCAGCAGCTTGGACAGGGGGTCCCCAGATACGCAGTATTTT.

J is TRBJ2-1 and V is TRBV28; 8 bases line up with TRBD2. The germline V gene encodes CDR1 MDHEN and CDR2 SYDVKM. With V trimmed by 3 bases and J by 4 bases, 5 bases remained unmatched. The CDR3 is 15 amino acids. CDR3 protein: CASSFSGVGYNEQFF. The CDR3 DNA is TGTGCCAGCAGTTTTAGCGGGGTAGGTTACAATGAGCAGTTCTTC.

This sequence joins TRBV27 and TRBJ2-3, with unresolved D. The germline V gene encodes CDR1 MNHEY and CDR2 SMNVEV (reference sequence). With 2 bases removed from V and 2 bases from J, the gap between germline ends came to 11 bases. The CDR3 is made up of 15 amino acids. The CDR3 here is CASSLRGRTTDTQYF. CDR3 DNA: TGTGCCAGCAGTTTACGAGGAAGAACCACAGATACGCAGTATTTT.

This chain uses TRBV28 with TRBJ1-3; 7 bases are shared with TRBD1. CDR3 length equals 15 residues. With V trimmed by 6 bases and J by 0 bases, 5 bases remained unmatched. Germline V CDR1 and CDR2: MDHEN, SYDVKM. The CDR3 DNA follows: TGTGCCAGCAGACGCGACAGGGTCTCTGGAAACACCATATATTTT. Its translation is CASRRDRVSGNTIYF. The entire variable domain, with the rest obtained from reference TRBV28 and TRBJ1-3, is as follows: DVKVTQSSRYLVKRTGEKVFLECVQDMDHENMFWYRQDPGLGLRLIYFSYDVKMKEKGDIPEGYSVSREKKERFSLILESASTNQTSMYLCASRRDRVSGNTIYFGEGSWLTVV.

The chain employs TRBV30 and TRBJ2-7; 8 bases align to TRBD1. Trimming at V came to 5 bases and at J to 3 bases, leaving 6 bases not matched to a gene. This CDR3 is built from 13 residues. The germline V gene has CDR1 GTSNPN and CDR2 SVGIG (reference sequence). CDR3 DNA: TGTGCCTGGTCCCGGACAGGGTACTACGAGCAGTACTTC. This encodes CAWSRTGYYEQYF.

The chain has TRBV19 and TRBJ1-5, with TRBD1 identical over 9 bases. J gave up 1 base and V 7 bases, and 5 bases lay outside the gene matches. Germline CDR1 is LNHDA and CDR2 is SQIVND (reference sequence). The CDR3 is 15 amino acids. CDR3 residues: CASTSTGGSNQPQHF. As DNA, the CDR3 is TGTGCCAGTACCTCGACAGGGGGGAGCAATCAGCCCCAGCATTTT.